The next 32 T cell receptor beta chains were all read from a single sample in a study of cytomegalovirus exposure and HLA in healthy donors. 13 Jbeta primers and 60 Vbeta primers were used for the PCR. The data were produced by immunoSEQ multiplex PCR, yet TCRdb's version contains in-frame clones alone and is incomplete. The repertoire holds 110,000 or so clones, 70% to 85% seen once, with around 5% in the top ten. The sequenced sample was PBMCs. Receptors originate from a man aged 50-59 years in good health and CMV-seropositive.

By share of the sample, this clone is medium-sized. At the DNA level, this CDR3 is encoded by other sequences in the same sample as well. This rearrangement joins TRBV7-2 to TRBJ2-7, with D perhaps TRBD2 (6 bases). V was cut by 5 bases and J by 1 base, with 15 bases left in between. The CDR3 runs to 15 residues. The V gene's germline CDR1 is SGHTA and CDR2 FQGNSA. The CDR3 here is CASSLGGGISYEQYF. The CDR3 DNA reads as TGTGCCAGCAGCCTCGGGGGTGGCATTTCCTACGAGCAGTACTTC.

The chain uses TRBV30 and TRBJ1-4, with 7 bases matching TRBD1. V trimming: 2 bases; J trimming: 4 bases; junction bases outside the gene matches: 4. Looked up from germline, CDR1 is GTSNPN and CDR2 is SVGIG (reference sequence). This CDR3 contains 14 residues. CDR3 residues: CAWSRGQVNEKLFF. The DNA for the CDR3 is TGTGCCTGGAGTCGAGGACAGGTTAATGAAAAACTGTTTTTT. Combining the CDR3 with reference TRBV30 and TRBJ1-4 gives the whole variable domain SQTIHQWPATLVQPVGSPLSLECTVEGTSNPNLYWYRQAAGRGLQLLFYSVGIGQISSEVPQNLSASRPQDRQFILSSKKLLLSDSGFYLCAWSRGQVNEKLFFGSGTQLSVL.

The CDR3 loop reads CAISEGLAEVVNTQYF. CDR3 in DNA: TGTGCCATCAGTGAGGGACTAGCGGAAGTTGTGAATACGCAGTATTTT. The V gene is TRBV10-3, the J gene TRBJ2-3, with TRBD2 matching over 10 bases. From germline, CDR1 is ENHRY and CDR2 SYGVKD. This CDR3 contains 16 residues. Trimming cost V 2 bases and J 7 bases; bases outside gene matches: 9.

The chain carries TRBV10-1 and TRBJ2-1, with TRBD1 matching 11 bases. The CDR3 extends over 15 amino acids. Trimming at V came to 4 bases and at J to 8 bases, leaving 7 bases not matched to a gene. The V gene's germline CDR1 is WNHNN and CDR2 SYGVQD (reference sequence). The CDR3 bases are TGCGCCAGCAGTGGGGGGACAGGGGGAAAGGATGAGCAGTTCTTC. Its translation: CASSGGTGGKDEQFF.

The chain links TRBV18 to TRBJ1-2; 9 positions agree with TRBD1. CDR1 and CDR2 from the germline V gene are KGHSH and LQKENI. Trimming removed 3 bases from V and 6 bases from J; junction bases left unmatched: 5. The length of the CDR3 is 14 residues. CDR3 amino acids: CASSPRQGDHGYTF. The CDR3 DNA reads TGTGCCAGCTCACCGAGACAGGGGGATCATGGCTACACCTTC.

This chain connects TRBV5-1 to TRBJ2-2, with 8 bases aligning to TRBD2. J lost 5 bases, V lost 3 bases, and 9 bases had no gene match. The CDR3 covers 16 residues. Germline CDR1 reads SGHRS; CDR2 reads YFSETQ. CDR3 in amino acids: CASSSYGLAATGELFF. The CDR3 region has the DNA TGCGCCAGCAGCTCCTACGGACTAGCAGCTACCGGGGAGCTGTTTTTT.

The genes are TRBV9 and TRBJ2-7, with D possibly matching TRBD2 (6 bases). Trimming cost V 0 bases and J 3 bases, with 13 bases left between them. CDR1 is SGDLS, CDR2 YYNGEE, per germline. The CDR3 runs 15 residues. CDR3 DNA sequence: TGTGCCAGCAGCGTAGGGTACGGGAGAGGCTACGAGCAGTACTTC. Amino acids: CASSVGYGRGYEQYF.

V usage is TRBV30 and J usage is TRBJ1-1, with no clear D. The CDR3 has 12 residues. CDR1 is GTSNPN and CDR2 is SVGIG in the germline V gene (reference sequence). The V and J ends lost 7 bases and 6 bases respectively, with 15 bases between them. This CDR3 is CAFTQSPSEAFF. CDR3 bases: TGTGCCTTCACACAGTCGCCTTCTGAAGCTTTCTTT.

The V and J genes are TRBV7-6 and TRBJ1-4, with TRBD1 matching over 11 bases. The CDR3 is 15 amino acids. Trimming removed 5 bases from V and 7 bases from J; junction bases left unmatched: 6. CDR1 and CDR2 from the germline V gene are SGHVS and FNYEAQ. In DNA, the CDR3 is TGTGCCAGCAGCCCGGACAGGGGGCGAAGTGAAAAACTGTTTTTT. Translation gives CASSPDRGRSEKLFF.

This chain uses TRBV27 with TRBJ2-1, with unresolved D. The germline V gene encodes CDR1 MNHEY and CDR2 SMNVEV (reference sequence). The CDR3 has 14 residues. V was trimmed by 3 bases and J by 0 bases, leaving 6 bases between them. The CDR3 DNA sequence: TGTGCCAGCAGTTTTCCTCCCTCCTACAATGAGCAGTTCTTC. Its translation: CASSFPPSYNEQFF.

CDR3 protein: CASSPRPGTGGSDTQYF. Here the CDR3 DNA reads TGTGCCAGCAGTCCCCGACCCGGGACAGGGGGGTCGGATACGCAGTATTTT. The chain uses TRBV28 and TRBJ2-3; 11 bases agree with TRBD1. The CDR3 runs to 17 residues. Trimming at V came to 5 bases and at J to 6 bases, leaving 13 bases not matched to a gene. CDR1 and CDR2 from the germline V gene are MDHEN and SYDVKM.

The chain joins TRBV9 to TRBJ2-2, with 9 bases matching TRBD1. CDR3 length equals 15 residues. The junction had 7 bases not matched to a gene; V was cut back by 3 bases and J by 7 bases. Germline CDR1 SGDLS, CDR2 YYNGEE. CDR3 in amino acids: CASSESQGAGGELFF. The CDR3 DNA follows: TGTGCCAGCAGCGAATCACAGGGGGCGGGCGGGGAGCTGTTTTTT.

The gene calls are TRBV5-6 and TRBJ1-2; 10 bases align to TRBD1. V trimming: 4 bases; J trimming: 7 bases; junction bases outside the gene matches: 4. Per the germline V gene, CDR1 is SGHDT and CDR2 is YYEEEE. The CDR3 contains 13 residues. CDR3 DNA: TGTGCCAGCAGCCGGGACAGGGGAGGTGGCTACACCTTC. Its protein product is CASSRDRGGGYTF.

The chain couples TRBV7-3 to TRBJ2-4, with 8 bases aligning to TRBD1. CDR1 and CDR2 (germline): SGHTA, FQGTGA. Losses at the gene ends were 5 bases for V and 2 bases for J; bases not matched to a gene: 11. CDR3 size: 17 residues. Written as DNA, the CDR3 is TGTGCCAGCAGCGTGCCCGGACAGGGATTGTCCAAAAACATTCAGTACTTC. This gives the protein CASSVPGQGLSKNIQYF. The entire variable domain, with the rest obtained from reference TRBV7-3 and TRBJ2-4, is as follows: GAGVSQTPSNKVTEKGKYVELRCDPISGHTALYWYRQSLGQGPEFLIYFQGTGAADDSGLPNDRFFAVRPEGSVSTLKIQRTERGDSAVYLCASSVPGQGLSKNIQYFGAGTRLSVL.

The chain couples TRBV30 to TRBJ1-1; D not certain. The CDR3 covers 10 residues. CDR1 and CDR2 (germline): GTSNPN, SVGIG (reference sequence). Trimming took off 6 bases at V and 8 bases at J, with 10 bases between the two ends. In nucleotides, the CDR3 is TGTGCCTGCGCACGGTTGGAAGCTTTCTTT. It specifies CACARLEAFF.

This sequence joins TRBV10-1 and TRBJ2-1; D possibly corresponds to TRBD2 (5 bases). The V and J ends lost 6 bases and 5 bases respectively, with 17 bases between them. This CDR3 is 15 amino acids long. Germline CDR1 reads WNHNN; CDR2 reads SYGVQD (reference sequence). CDR3 nucleotide sequence: TGCGCCAGCAGCGCCTTTAGCGCGGGCCACAATGAGCAGTTCTTC. Its translation: CASSAFSAGHNEQFF.

The chain uses TRBV7-9 and TRBJ2-3, with D maybe TRBD1 (6 bases). V was clipped by 5 bases and J by 4 bases, with 22 bases between them. Germline V gene lookup returns CDR1 SEHNR and CDR2 FQNEAQ (reference sequence). The CDR3 loop spans 17 amino acids. The CDR3 region has the DNA TGTGCCAGCAGCAAACGGGCGCAGGGGAGTGGGGCAGATACGCAGTATTTT. Translating gives CASSKRAQGSGADTQYF.

This clone turned up a few times. J is TRBJ1-5 and V is TRBV27; D is ambiguous. This CDR3 region has 15 residues. V lost 0 bases and J lost 3, with 9 bases in between. Germline CDR1 is MNHEY and CDR2 is SMNVEV (reference sequence). CDR3 sequence: CASSLSPQPNQPQHF. The CDR3 coding sequence is TGTGCCAGCAGTTTATCCCCACAACCCAATCAGCCCCAGCATTTT.

The chain recombines TRBV27 with TRBJ2-1, with D maybe TRBD2 (6 bases). CDR1 and CDR2 (germline): MNHEY, SMNVEV (reference sequence). V was pared by 6 bases and J by 8 bases, with 14 bases between. The CDR3 length is 13 residues. The CDR3: CASRVVSGDEQFF. In DNA form, the CDR3 reads TGTGCCAGCAGGGTGGTTAGCGGCGATGAGCAGTTCTTC.

V gene TRBV30 combines with J gene TRBJ1-5; the match to TRBD1 covers 7 bases. With V trimmed by 2 bases and J by 3 bases, 10 bases remained unmatched. The CDR3 has 16 residues. Per germline, CDR1 GTSNPN and CDR2 SVGIG (reference sequence). Here the CDR3 DNA reads TGTGCCTGGAGTTCGGACAGGAATTGGGACAATCAGCCCCAGCATTTT. Its translation: CAWSSDRNWDNQPQHF.

This clone appeared a few times. The rearrangement links TRBV10-2 to TRBJ1-4; TRBD1 matches 12 bases. Germline V gene data show CDR1 as WSHSY and CDR2 as SAAADI. The junction had 9 bases not matched to a gene; V was cut back by 5 bases and J by 5 bases. The CDR3 covers 17 residues. As DNA, the CDR3 is TGCGCCAGCAGTCAAGGGACAGGGGGCAAAGGAAATGAAAAACTGTTTTTT. Translating gives CASSQGTGGKGNEKLFF.

Worth noting for this clone: One junction end disagrees with the germline gene, perhaps due to a read error. This chain connects TRBV7-9 to TRBJ2-5; 7 nucleotides align to TRBD1. Germline V gives CDR1 SEHNR, CDR2 FQNEAQ (reference sequence). This CDR3 region has 16 residues. The CDR3 DNA is TGTTCCAGCAGCTTAGGTTACAGGGGAGAAGGAGAGACCCAGTACTTC. This codes for CSSSLGYRGEGETQYF.

The gene calls are TRBV29-1 and TRBJ1-1, with D maybe TRBD1 (6 bases). The CDR3 runs to 12 residues. Between the trimmed V and J ends, which lost 7 bases and 3 bases, there was a span of 12 bases. The germline V gene has CDR1 SQVTM and CDR2 ANQGSEA. As DNA, the CDR3 is TGCAGCGCTAACAGGGATGACACTGAAGCTTTCTTT. Translating it yields CSANRDDTEAFF.

The V gene is TRBV5-5, the J gene TRBJ2-7, with 7 bases identical to TRBD1. This CDR3 spans 14 amino acids. V lost 1 base to trimming and J lost 3 bases; unmatched junction nucleotides: 4. The germline V gene encodes CDR1 SGHKS and CDR2 YYEKEE (reference sequence). CDR3 in amino acids: CASSLPGQNYEQYF. CDR3 nucleotides: TGTGCCAGCAGCTTGCCGGGACAGAACTACGAGCAGTACTTC.

V is TRBV6-5 and J is TRBJ1-4; possibly TRBD1 for D (6 bases). Between the trimmed V and J ends, which lost 0 bases and 3 bases, there was a span of 11 bases. The germline gives CDR1 MNHEY, CDR2 SVGAGI. The CDR3 runs to 16 residues. The CDR3 region has the DNA TGTGCCAGCAGTTACTCCTCAGGGGTGTCTAATGAAAAACTGTTTTTT. Encoded protein: CASSYSSGVSNEKLFF.

This chain uses TRBV7-9 with TRBJ2-5; no reliable D call. The CDR3 has 12 amino acids. Trimming took 4 bases from V and 5 from J, leaving 8 bases between them. CDR1 and CDR2 from the germline V gene are SEHNR and FQNEAQ (reference sequence). CDR3: CASSSSRETQYF. The CDR3 nucleotides read TGTGCCAGCAGCTCCTCCCGGGAGACCCAGTACTTC. Full variable domain (remainder filled in from reference TRBV7-9 and TRBJ2-5): DTGVSQNPRHKITKRGQNVTFRCDPISEHNRLYWYRQTLGQGPEFLTYFQNEAQLEKSRLLSDRFSAERPKGSFSTLEIQRTEQGDSAMYLCASSSSRETQYFGPGTRLLVL.

This chain joins TRBV29-1 and TRBJ1-1, with 7 bases that match TRBD1. This CDR3 contains 13 residues. The V segment lost 5 bases and the J segment 5 bases; nucleotides outside the gene matches: 8. CDR1 is SQVTM and CDR2 is ANQGSEA in the germline V gene. The CDR3 DNA follows: TGCAGCGTTACTAACAGGGGAGGAACTGAAGCTTTCTTT. Translating gives CSVTNRGGTEAFF.

This chain uses TRBV6-1 with TRBJ2-7; D gene ambiguous. The length of the CDR3 is 10 residues. Germline V gene lookup returns CDR1 MNHNS and CDR2 SASEGT. Trimming took off 5 bases at V and 3 bases at J, with 2 bases between the two ends. The CDR3 region has the DNA TGTGCCAGCAGTCTCTACGAGCAGTACTTC. Encoded protein: CASSLYEQYF.

This chain connects TRBV19 to TRBJ2-7; D is possibly TRBD2 (6 bases). V was trimmed by 2 bases and J by 1 base, leaving 18 bases between them. The CDR3 length is 17 residues. Germline V CDR1 and CDR2: LNHDA, SQIVND (reference sequence). CDR3 DNA: TGTGCCAGTAGTATATTGGGAGCGGGCACGGGGTCCTACGAGCAGTACTTC. This codes for CASSILGAGTGSYEQYF.

This clone was observed a handful of times. The chain is built from TRBV28 and TRBJ1-2; D unresolved. The V end was cut by 4 bases, the J end by 2 bases, with 17 bases between. The CDR3 covers 16 residues. Germline V lookup: CDR1 MDHEN, CDR2 SYDVKM. CDR3 amino acids: CASSSPSSGANYGYTF. CDR3 coding DNA: TGTGCCAGCAGTTCTCCCTCCTCCGGAGCGAACTATGGCTACACCTTC.

The chain links TRBV5-4 to TRBJ2-7; no firm D call. CDR1 is SGHNT and CDR2 is YYREEE in the germline V gene (reference sequence). V lost 4 bases, J lost 5 bases, and 7 bases lay in between. The CDR3 totals 11 residues. The CDR3, as DNA: TGTGCCAGCAGCCTTCTTAACGAGCAGTACTTC. Translated: CASSLLNEQYF.

In DNA, the CDR3 is TGTGCCAGCAGCCAGGGACAGAGCTATGGCTACACCTTC. This encodes CASSQGQSYGYTF. The chain employs TRBV6-5 and TRBJ1-2, with TRBD1 matching 7 bases. With V trimmed by 6 bases and J by 4 bases, 5 bases remained unmatched. Germline-derived CDR1 and CDR2 are MNHEY and SVGAGI. CDR3 length: 13 amino acids.